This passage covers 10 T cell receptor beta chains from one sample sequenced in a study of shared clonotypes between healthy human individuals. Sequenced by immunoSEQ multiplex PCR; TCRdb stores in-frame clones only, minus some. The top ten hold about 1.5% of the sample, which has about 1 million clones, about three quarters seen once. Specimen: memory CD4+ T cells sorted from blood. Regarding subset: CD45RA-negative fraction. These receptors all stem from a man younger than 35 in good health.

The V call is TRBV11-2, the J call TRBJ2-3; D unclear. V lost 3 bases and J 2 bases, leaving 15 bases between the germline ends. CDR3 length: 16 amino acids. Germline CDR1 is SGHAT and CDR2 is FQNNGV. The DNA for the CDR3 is TGTGCCAGCAGCTTTGGAAAGTATAAGGACACAGATACGCAGTATTTT. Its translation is CASSFGKYKDTDTQYF.

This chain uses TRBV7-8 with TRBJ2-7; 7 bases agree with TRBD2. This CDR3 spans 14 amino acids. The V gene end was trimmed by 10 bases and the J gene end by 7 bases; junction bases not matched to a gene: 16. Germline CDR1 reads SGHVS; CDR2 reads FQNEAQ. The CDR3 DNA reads TGTGCCACTACGGGTTATCGGGGGGTGGAAGAGCAGTACTTC. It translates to CATTGYRGVEEQYF.

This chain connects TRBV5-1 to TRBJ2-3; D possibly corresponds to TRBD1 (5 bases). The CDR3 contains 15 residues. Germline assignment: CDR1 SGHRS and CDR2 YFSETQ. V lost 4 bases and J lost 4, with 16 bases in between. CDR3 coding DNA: TGCGCCAGCAGCAGTGGTGTAGGGGCCCCAGATACGCAGTATTTT. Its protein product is CASSSGVGAPDTQYF.

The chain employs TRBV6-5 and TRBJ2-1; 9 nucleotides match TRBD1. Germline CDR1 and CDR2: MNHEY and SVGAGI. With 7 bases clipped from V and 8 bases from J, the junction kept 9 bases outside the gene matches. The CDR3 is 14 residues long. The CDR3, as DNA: TGTGCCAGCAAACGACCGGGACAGGGCTATGAGCAGTTCTTC. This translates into CASKRPGQGYEQFF.

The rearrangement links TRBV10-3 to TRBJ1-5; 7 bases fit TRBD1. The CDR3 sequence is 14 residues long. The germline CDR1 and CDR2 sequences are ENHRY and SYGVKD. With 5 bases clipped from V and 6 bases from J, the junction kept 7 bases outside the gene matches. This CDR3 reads CAISPTGTTQPQHF. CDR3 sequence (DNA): TGTGCCATCAGTCCGACAGGGACGACTCAGCCCCAGCATTTT.

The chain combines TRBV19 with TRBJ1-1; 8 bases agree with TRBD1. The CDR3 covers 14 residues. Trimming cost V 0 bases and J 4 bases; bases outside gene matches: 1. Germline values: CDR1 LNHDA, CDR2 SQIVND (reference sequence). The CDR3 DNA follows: TGTGCCAGTAGTATAGAGCAGGGGGCCACTGAAGCTTTCTTT. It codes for CASSIEQGATEAFF.

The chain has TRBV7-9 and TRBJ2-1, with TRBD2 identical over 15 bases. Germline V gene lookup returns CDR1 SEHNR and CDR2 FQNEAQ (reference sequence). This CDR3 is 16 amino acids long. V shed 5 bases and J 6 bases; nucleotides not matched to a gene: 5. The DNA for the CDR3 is TGTGCCAGCAGCCCAACGGGACTAGCGGGGGGCAATGAGCAGTTCTTC. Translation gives CASSPTGLAGGNEQFF. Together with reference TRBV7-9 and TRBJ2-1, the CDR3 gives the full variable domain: DTGVSQNPRHKITKRGQNVTFRCDPISEHNRLYWYRQTLGQGPEFLTYFQNEAQLEKSRLLSDRFSAERPKGSFSTLEIQRTEQGDSAMYLCASSPTGLAGGNEQFFGPGTRLTVL.

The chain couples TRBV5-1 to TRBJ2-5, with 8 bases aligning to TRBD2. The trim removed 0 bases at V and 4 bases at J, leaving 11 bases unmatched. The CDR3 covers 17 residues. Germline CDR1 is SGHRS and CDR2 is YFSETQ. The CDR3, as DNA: TGCGCCAGCAGCTTGGGAACGCTAGCGGGCCTTGGAGAGACCCAGTACTTC. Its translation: CASSLGTLAGLGETQYF.

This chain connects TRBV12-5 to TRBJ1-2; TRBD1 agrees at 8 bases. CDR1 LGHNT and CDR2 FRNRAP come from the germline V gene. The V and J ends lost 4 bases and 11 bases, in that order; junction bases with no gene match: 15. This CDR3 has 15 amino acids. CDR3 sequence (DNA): TGTGCTAGTGGTTCTTCCCCCGGGACAGGTCTGAATTACACCTTC. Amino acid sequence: CASGSSPGTGLNYTF.

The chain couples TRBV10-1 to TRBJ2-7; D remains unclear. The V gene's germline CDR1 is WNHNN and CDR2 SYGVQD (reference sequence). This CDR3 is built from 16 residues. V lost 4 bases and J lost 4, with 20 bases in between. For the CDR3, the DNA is TGCGCCAGCAGTGCCCTCATCTTCCAATTGGGGTACGAGCAGTACTTC. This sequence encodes CASSALIFQLGYEQYF.